These 4 T cell receptor beta chains were sequenced from one sample in a study of T cells in Graves' hyperthyroidism and ophthalmopathy. Amplification targeted TCR beta CDR3 regions from RNA transcripts. An initial round of RT-PCR targeting the TCR CDR3 relied on the HTBI primer set. One entry per CDR3 protein, called by TCRdb with MiXCR from the multiplex PCR reads. The table includes over 450,000 distinct CDR3 sequences, about 15% detected once. Specimen: blood. These receptors all stem from a young woman with Graves' hyperthyroidism.

The chain is built from TRBV10-3 and TRBJ2-7, with D unclear. Trimming shortened V by 4 bases and J by 3 bases, and 10 bases separated the two germline ends. This CDR3 has 13 residues. Germline CDR1 is ENHRY and CDR2 is SYGVKD. The CDR3 is CAISVQSDYEQYV. The CDR3 DNA sequence: TGTGCCATCAGTGTTCAAAGCGACTACGAGCAGTACGTC.

This clonotype came up many times. This chain joins TRBV12-3 or TRBV12-4 and TRBJ2-3, with 7 bases fitting TRBD2. This CDR3 has 15 residues. The ends lost 5 bases at V and 4 bases at J; junction bases unmatched: 9. CDR3 in amino acids: CASSPSAGRADTQYF. CDR3 nucleotides: TGTGCCAGCAGTCCCTCCGCGGGGAGGGCAGATACGCAGTATTTT.

This clonotype was seen repeatedly, ten times or more. The chain combines TRBV6-1 with TRBJ2-1; D is uncertain. V dropped 6 bases and J dropped 2 bases, with 17 bases sitting between them. This CDR3 is 16 amino acids long. Germline V gives CDR1 MNHNS, CDR2 SASEGT. The CDR3 DNA is TGTGCCAGCAGCCAAGACCCAACGGGTGCCTACAATGAGCAGTTCTTC. This sequence encodes CASSQDPTGAYNEQFF.

The V and J genes are TRBV18 and TRBJ1-5; 7 bases align to TRBD1. The germline V gene encodes CDR1 KGHSH and CDR2 LQKENI. Germline trimming cut 5 bases from V and 1 base from J; bases unmatched to any gene: 5. This CDR3 comprises 15 residues. The CDR3 nucleotides read TGTGCCAGCTCAGCCGGGACAGTCAGCAATCAGCCCCAGCATTTT. Protein: CASSAGTVSNQPQHF. The whole variable domain, remainder taken from reference TRBV18 and TRBJ1-5, is NAGVMQNPRHLVRRRGQEARLRCSPMKGHSHVYWYRQLPEEGLKFMVYLQKENIIDESGMPKERFSAEFPKEGPSILRIQQVVRGDSAAYFCASSAGTVSNQPQHFGDGTRLSIL.